Listed here are 17 T cell receptor beta chains from one sample, sequenced in a study of T cells in localized non-small cell lung cancer. Repertoires were generated with immunoSEQ multiplex PCR, while TCRdb's copy carries only in-frame clones and drops some. The table shows fewer than 50,000 clones, with roughly 84% occurring only once. The specimen was PBMCs, collected before any cancer treatment. The receptors were sampled from a man aged 40 to 70 with stage II lung adenocarcinoma.

This clone was counted only a few times. The rearrangement uses TRBV6-1 and TRBJ1-5; possible D gene TRBD1, 6 bases. In germline, CDR1 is MNHNS, CDR2 SASEGT. This CDR3 contains 14 residues. The V end was cut by 7 bases, the J end by 1 base, with 11 bases between. CDR3 sequence: CASTPTGSNQPQHF. The DNA for the CDR3 is TGTGCCAGCACCCCTACAGGGAGCAATCAGCCCCAGCATTTT.

This clone was seen once. The chain uses TRBV5-4 and TRBJ1-1; D unresolved. Germline V lookup: CDR1 SGHNT, CDR2 YYREEE (reference sequence). This CDR3 is built from 16 residues. The V end was cut by 4 bases, the J end by 0 bases, with 16 bases between. The CDR3 DNA is TGTGCCAGCAGCCTAGAACCACGTTCTATGAACACTGAAGCTTTCTTT. Protein product: CASSLEPRSMNTEAFF.

The rearrangement links TRBV10-3 to TRBJ2-7; D may correspond to TRBD1 or TRBD2 (5 bases each). V was clipped by 10 bases and J by 3 bases, with 16 bases between them. The CDR3 totals 13 residues. The germline V gene encodes CDR1 ENHRY and CDR2 SYGVKD. The DNA for the CDR3 is TGTGCCAGCGCCAGGGTGGAGGTCTACGAGCAGTACTTC. It codes for CASARVEVYEQYF.

The chain uses TRBV7-8 and TRBJ2-7; 10 bases align to TRBD1. The V and J ends lost 4 bases and 6 bases, in that order; junction bases with no gene match: 15. Germline V gene data show CDR1 as SGHVS and CDR2 as FQNEAQ. This CDR3 region has 17 residues. CDR3 sequence: CASSSRGDRGRRGEQYF. The CDR3 DNA follows: TGTGCCAGCAGCTCGAGGGGGGACAGGGGCCGTCGGGGCGAGCAGTACTTC.

This sequence joins TRBV18 and TRBJ1-5, with 8 bases matching TRBD1. The CDR3 has 14 residues. With 5 bases clipped from V and 5 bases from J, the junction kept 5 bases outside the gene matches. CDR1 and CDR2 from the germline V gene are KGHSH and LQKENI. CDR3 sequence: CASSTQGVDQPQHF. The CDR3 DNA reads as TGTGCCAGCTCAACACAGGGGGTTGATCAGCCCCAGCATTTT.

This clone was observed once. This chain joins TRBV5-1 and TRBJ1-1; maybe TRBD1 (6 bases). Trimming stripped 6 bases from V and 0 bases from J, with 12 bases between. Germline assignment: CDR1 SGHRS and CDR2 YFSETQ. The CDR3 sequence is 14 residues long. DNA for the CDR3: TGCGCCAGCAACTTCGGGACAATGAACACTGAAGCTTTCTTT. Its translation: CASNFGTMNTEAFF.

The V gene is TRBV4-2, the J gene TRBJ1-2; D perhaps matches TRBD1 (5 bases). Trimming removed 1 base from V and 3 bases from J, with 9 bases in between. CDR1 and CDR2 from the germline V gene are LGHNA and YNFKEQ. The CDR3 is 14 amino acids. CDR3 DNA sequence: TGTGCCAGCAGCCAAGTGGGGGGAGACTATGGCTACACCTTC. Its translation: CASSQVGGDYGYTF.

The rearrangement joins TRBV7-6 to TRBJ1-3; D perhaps matches TRBD1 (5 bases). The CDR3 has 16 amino acids. Trimming pared 0 bases from V and 0 bases from J, leaving 9 bases between. CDR1 and CDR2 from the germline V gene are SGHVS and FNYEAQ. The CDR3 loop reads CASSLAGGTSGNTIYF. The CDR3 coding sequence is TGTGCCAGCAGCTTAGCGGGAGGGACCTCTGGAAACACCATATATTTT.

V usage is TRBV19 and J usage is TRBJ2-5, with D possibly matching TRBD2 (5 bases). This CDR3 region has 15 residues. The germline gives CDR1 LNHDA, CDR2 SQIVND (reference sequence). Trimming took 7 bases from V and 5 from J, leaving 20 bases between them. The CDR3: CASTEGAAAGETQYF. Written as DNA, the CDR3 is TGTGCCAGTACTGAGGGTGCCGCCGCCGGGGAGACCCAGTACTTC.

This chain connects TRBV9 to TRBJ1-2; 7 nucleotides match TRBD1. Germline V gene sequence: CDR1 SGDLS, CDR2 YYNGEE. The CDR3 extends over 16 amino acids. V gave up 4 bases and J gave up 4 bases; unmatched junction bases: 13. The CDR3 nucleotides read TGTGCCAGCAGCCCTGGGACAGCCCCCGGGGGCTATGGCTACACCTTC. Protein product: CASSPGTAPGGYGYTF.

This chain connects TRBV27 to TRBJ1-1; tentative D call: TRBD1 (6 bases). The V gene's germline CDR1 is MNHEY and CDR2 SMNVEV (reference sequence). The CDR3 has 13 residues. V was shortened by 3 bases and J by 4 bases, with 9 bases between the two germline ends. The CDR3 nucleotides are TGTGCCAGCAGTTTCAACAGGGCCACTGAAGCTTTCTTT. This gives the protein CASSFNRATEAFF.

V and J are TRBV2 and TRBJ1-2, with D hard to call. Trimming removed 2 bases from V and 5 bases from J, with 9 bases in between. From germline, CDR1 is SNHLY and CDR2 FYNNEI. This CDR3 region has 13 residues. CDR3 in DNA: TGTGCCAGCAGTGAACGGCAGGTGTATGGCTACACCTTC. This translates into CASSERQVYGYTF.

This clone was picked up a small number of times. The V and J genes are TRBV5-8 and TRBJ2-7, with 10 positions matching TRBD1. Germline trimming cut 4 bases from V and 6 bases from J; bases unmatched to any gene: 10. CDR1 SGHTS and CDR2 YDEGEE come from the germline V gene. This CDR3 contains 15 residues. CDR3 DNA: TGTGCCAGCAGCCTTTCTGGGACAGGGGTCTCCGAGCAGTACTTC. This sequence encodes CASSLSGTGVSEQYF.

The chain has TRBV7-3 and TRBJ2-2; D is ambiguous. Looked up from germline, CDR1 is SGHTA and CDR2 is FQGTGA. The CDR3 runs to 14 residues. V gave up 2 bases and J gave up 0 bases, with 4 bases separating them. The CDR3 here is CASSLGANTGELFF. The CDR3 DNA reads TGTGCCAGCAGCTTAGGAGCGAACACCGGGGAGCTGTTTTTT.

This clone was detected only a few times. The V and J genes are TRBV7-2 and TRBJ2-1; D is perhaps TRBD2 (5 bases). This CDR3 contains 12 residues. CDR1 is SGHTA, CDR2 FQGNSA, per germline. Trimming pared 1 base from V and 7 bases from J, leaving 5 bases between. The DNA for the CDR3 is TGTGCCAGCAGCTTAGAGCGGAATGAGCAGTTCTTC. Translating it yields CASSLERNEQFF.

The V and J genes are TRBV2 and TRBJ2-3; 11 bases match TRBD2. J gave up 3 bases and V 3 bases, and 8 bases lay outside the gene matches. The CDR3 spans 17 residues. The germline CDR1 and CDR2 sequences are SNHLY and FYNNEI. This CDR3 reads CASSDPGLAVRTDTQYF. The DNA of the CDR3 is TGTGCCAGCAGTGATCCGGGACTAGCGGTCCGGACAGATACGCAGTATTTT. The entire variable domain, with the rest obtained from reference TRBV2 and TRBJ2-3, is as follows: EPEVTQTPSHQVTQMGQEVILRCVPISNHLYFYWYRQILGQKVEFLVSFYNNEISEKSEIFDDQFSVERPDGSNFTLKIRSTKLEDSAMYFCASSDPGLAVRTDTQYFGPGTRLTVL.

J is TRBJ2-4 and V is TRBV5-8; 10 nucleotides line up with TRBD1. CDR1 and CDR2 from the germline V gene are SGHTS and YDEGEE. The CDR3 is made up of 15 amino acids. Trimming took 5 bases from V and 0 from J; bases not matched to a gene: 2. The CDR3 nucleotides read TGTGCCAGCAGGGGGACAGGGGAAGCCAAAAACATTCAGTACTTC. Encoded protein: CASRGTGEAKNIQYF.